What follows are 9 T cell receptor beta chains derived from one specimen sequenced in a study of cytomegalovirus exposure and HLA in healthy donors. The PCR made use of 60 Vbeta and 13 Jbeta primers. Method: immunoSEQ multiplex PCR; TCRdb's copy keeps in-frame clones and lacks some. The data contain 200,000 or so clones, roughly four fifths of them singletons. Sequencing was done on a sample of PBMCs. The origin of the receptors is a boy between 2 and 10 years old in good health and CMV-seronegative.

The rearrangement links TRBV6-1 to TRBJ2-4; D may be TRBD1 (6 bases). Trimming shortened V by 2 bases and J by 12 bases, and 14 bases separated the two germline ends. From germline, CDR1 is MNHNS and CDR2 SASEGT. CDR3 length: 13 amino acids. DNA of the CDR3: TGTGCCAGCAGTGAAATACAGGGTATTGCTCAGTACTTC. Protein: CASSEIQGIAQYF.

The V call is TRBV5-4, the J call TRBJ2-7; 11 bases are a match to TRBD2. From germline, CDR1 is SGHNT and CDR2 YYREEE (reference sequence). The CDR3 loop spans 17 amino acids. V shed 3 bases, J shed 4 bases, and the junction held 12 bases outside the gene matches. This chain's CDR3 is CASSSVPRSGGAYEQYF. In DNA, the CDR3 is TGTGCCAGCAGCTCCGTTCCCCGTAGCGGGGGGGCATACGAGCAGTACTTC.

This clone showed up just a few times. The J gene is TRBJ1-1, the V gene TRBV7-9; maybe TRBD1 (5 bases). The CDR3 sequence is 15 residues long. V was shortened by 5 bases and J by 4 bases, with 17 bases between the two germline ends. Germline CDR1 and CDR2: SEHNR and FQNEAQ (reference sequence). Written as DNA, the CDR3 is TGTGCCAGCAGCCTAAGGGACTTAATCGGCACTGAAGCTTTCTTT. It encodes CASSLRDLIGTEAFF.

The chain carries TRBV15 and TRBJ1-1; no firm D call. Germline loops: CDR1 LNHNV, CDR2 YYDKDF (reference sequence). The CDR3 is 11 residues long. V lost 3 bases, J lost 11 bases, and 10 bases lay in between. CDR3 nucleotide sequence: TGTGCCACCAGCAGGGGAGAGAGGGCTTTCTTT. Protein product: CATSRGERAFF. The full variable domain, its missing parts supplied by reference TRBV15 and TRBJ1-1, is DAMVIQNPRYQVTQFGKPVTLSCSQTLNHNVMYWYQQKSSQAPKLLFHYYDKDFNNEADTPDNFQSRRPNTSFCFLDIRSPGLGDTAMYLCATSRGERAFFGQGTRLTVV.

The CDR3 spells CASSSRQGVTYGYTF. Here the CDR3 DNA reads TGTGCCAGCAGCTCCCGACAGGGGGTAACCTATGGCTACACCTTC. The gene calls are TRBV5-8 and TRBJ1-2; 9 bases align to TRBD1. The CDR3 totals 15 residues. The V and J ends lost 3 bases and 4 bases, in that order; junction bases with no gene match: 7. Germline-derived CDR1 and CDR2 are SGHTS and YDEGEE.

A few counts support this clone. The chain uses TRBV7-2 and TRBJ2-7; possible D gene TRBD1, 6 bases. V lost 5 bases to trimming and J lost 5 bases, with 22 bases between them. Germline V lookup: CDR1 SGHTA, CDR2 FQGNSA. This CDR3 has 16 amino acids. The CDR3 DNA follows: TGTGCCAGCAGCCCCTATTTGGTACAGGGCCTACACGAGCAGTACTTC. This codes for CASSPYLVQGLHEQYF.

DNA for the CDR3: TGTGCCAGCAGCGCGGGGGGGAGCTCCTACGAGCAGTACTTC. It codes for CASSAGGSSYEQYF. The chain joins TRBV11-2 to TRBJ2-7; 9 bases line up with TRBD2. Losses at the gene ends were 5 bases for V and 0 bases for J; bases not matched to a gene: 2. The CDR3 consists of 14 residues. Germline V gene data show CDR1 as SGHAT and CDR2 as FQNNGV.

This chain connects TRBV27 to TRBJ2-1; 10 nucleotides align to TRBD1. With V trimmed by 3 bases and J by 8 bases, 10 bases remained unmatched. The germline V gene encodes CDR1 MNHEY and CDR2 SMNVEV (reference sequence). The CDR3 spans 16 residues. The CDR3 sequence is CASSFRLRDRGYEQFF. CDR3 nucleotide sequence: TGTGCCAGCAGTTTCCGATTGAGGGACAGGGGCTATGAGCAGTTCTTC.

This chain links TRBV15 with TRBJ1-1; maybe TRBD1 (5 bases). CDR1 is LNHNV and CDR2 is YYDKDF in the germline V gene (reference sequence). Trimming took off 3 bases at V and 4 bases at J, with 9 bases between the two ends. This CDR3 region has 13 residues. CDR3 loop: CATSSHGGTEAFF. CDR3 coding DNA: TGTGCCACCAGCAGCCACGGGGGCACTGAAGCTTTCTTT. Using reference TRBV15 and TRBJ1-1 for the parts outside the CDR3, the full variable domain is DAMVIQNPRYQVTQFGKPVTLSCSQTLNHNVMYWYQQKSSQAPKLLFHYYDKDFNNEADTPDNFQSRRPNTSFCFLDIRSPGLGDTAMYLCATSSHGGTEAFFGQGTRLTVV.